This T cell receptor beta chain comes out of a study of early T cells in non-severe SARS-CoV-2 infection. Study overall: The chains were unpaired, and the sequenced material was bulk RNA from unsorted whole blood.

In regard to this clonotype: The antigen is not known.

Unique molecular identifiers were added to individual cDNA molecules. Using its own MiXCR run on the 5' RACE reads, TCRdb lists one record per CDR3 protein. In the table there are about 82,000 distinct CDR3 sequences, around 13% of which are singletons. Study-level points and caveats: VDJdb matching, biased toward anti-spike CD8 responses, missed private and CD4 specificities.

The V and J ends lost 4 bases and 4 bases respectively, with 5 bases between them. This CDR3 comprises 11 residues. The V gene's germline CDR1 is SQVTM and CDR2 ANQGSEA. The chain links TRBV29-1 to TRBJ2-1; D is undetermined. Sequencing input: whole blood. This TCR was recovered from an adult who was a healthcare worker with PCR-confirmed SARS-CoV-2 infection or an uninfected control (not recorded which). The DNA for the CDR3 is TGCAGCGTTGTTATATACAATGAGCAGTTCTTC. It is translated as CSVVIYNEQFF.